What follows are 9 T cell receptor beta chains derived from one specimen sequenced in a study of regulatory T cells in long-lasting Graves disease. Specified time point: newly diagnosed GD, antithyroid drugs for less than 3 months. Extracted RNA from PBMCs served as the source of the TCR library. CDR3 regions were amplified by Arm-PCR using iRepertoire HTBI primers to build TCR beta libraries. TCRdb called the multiplex PCR reads again in MiXCR, with one record for every CDR3 protein. The data show around 500,000 distinct CDR3 sequences, approximately 13% seen once. These data also formed part of another study, on T cells in Graves' hyperthyroidism and ophthalmopathy.

The sample was peripheral blood mononuclear cells (PBMCs), taken at new diagnosis, from a patient treated with antithyroid drugs. The origin of the receptors is a man between 25 and 39 years old with Graves disease.

This clonotype was observed a handful of times. The chain links TRBV20-1 to TRBJ1-2; no definite D call. V was trimmed by 5 bases and J by 4 bases, leaving 17 bases between them. CDR3 length: 14 residues. In germline, CDR1 is DFQATT, CDR2 SNEGSKA (reference sequence). Here the CDR3 DNA reads TGCAGTGCTGGGAACAGTTTTTTCCCCTATGGCTACACCTTC. Its protein is CSAGNSFFPYGYTF.

This clonotype was seen ten or more times. The chain employs TRBV2 and TRBJ1-5, with D maybe TRBD1 (6 bases). Germline CDR1 and CDR2: SNHLY and FYNNEI. This CDR3 is built from 15 residues. With 0 bases removed from V and 6 bases from J, the gap between germline ends came to 12 bases. This CDR3 is CASSEAGGLGQPQHF. The CDR3, as DNA: TGTGCCAGCAGTGAAGCGGGGGGCTTAGGTCAGCCCCAGCATTTT.

The chain combines TRBV6-5 with TRBJ2-6; no clear D gene. The length of the CDR3 is 15 residues. Germline V lookup: CDR1 MNHEY, CDR2 SVGAGI. Trimming took 2 bases from V and 4 from J, leaving 9 bases between them. Written as DNA, the CDR3 is TGTGCCAGCAGTTACGAAGGGTCCGGGGCCAACGTCCTGACTTTC. This gives the protein CASSYEGSGANVLTF.

A few counts support this clonotype. Without the conserved terminal phenylalanine or tryptophan, this CDR3 likely stems from a read error. The V gene is TRBV18, the J gene TRBJ1-3, with D uncertain. The germline V gene encodes CDR1 KGHSH and CDR2 LQKENI. The CDR3 spans 16 residues. V gave up 2 bases and J gave up 0 bases, with 11 bases separating them. CDR3 DNA: TGTGCCAGCTCACCAACGGACCGTAGCTCTGGAAACACCATATATCTT. Its protein product is CASSPTDRSSGNTIYL.

This clonotype has just a few counts. The chain joins TRBV30 to TRBJ2-1; D is possibly TRBD1 or TRBD2 (5 bases each). In germline, CDR1 is GTSNPN, CDR2 SVGIG (reference sequence). This CDR3 region has 13 residues. V shed 2 bases and J shed 8 bases, with 13 bases lying between them. The CDR3 DNA reads TGTGCCTGGAGTACCCATGGGGGAGATGAGCAGTTCTTC. It yields the protein CAWSTHGGDEQFF.

The chain carries TRBV6-2 or TRBV6-3 and TRBJ1-6; no reliable D call. Trimming cost V 6 bases and J 11 bases, with 14 bases left between them. The CDR3 extends over 13 amino acids. Per the germline V gene, CDR1 is MNHEY and CDR2 is SVGEGT. The CDR3 spells CASSPRTLTPLHF. The DNA for the CDR3 is TGTGCCAGCAGCCCCCGGACTTTGACACCCCTCCACTTT.

This clonotype has only a few counts. The gene calls are TRBV28 and TRBJ1-2, with D possibly TRBD1 on 5 matching bases. The CDR3 length is 14 residues. CDR1 and CDR2 (germline): MDHEN, SYDVKM. V lost 2 bases and J lost 1, with 8 bases in between. The CDR3 here is CASSLPGSNYGYTF. CDR3 sequence (DNA): TGTGCCAGCAGTTTACCAGGGAGTAACTATGGCTACACCTTC.

This clonotype was recorded many times. The chain links TRBV12-3 or TRBV12-4 to TRBJ2-5, with D perhaps TRBD2 (6 bases). This CDR3 spans 13 amino acids. V was trimmed by 6 bases and J by 5 bases, leaving 13 bases between them. CDR3 sequence reads: CASSFGGRETQYF. CDR3 sequence (DNA): TGTGCCAGCAGCTTCGGGGGTCGCGAGACCCAGTACTTC.

This clonotype occurred many times. The V call is TRBV7-6, the J call TRBJ2-2; D is ambiguous. Trimming shortened V by 3 bases and J by 4 bases, and 9 bases separated the two germline ends. The germline V gene encodes CDR1 SGHVS and CDR2 FNYEAQ. There are 14 residues in the CDR3. The CDR3 DNA reads as TGTGCCAGCAGCTTGAATCTTGGCACCGGGGAGCTGTTTTTT. As protein: CASSLNLGTGELFF.